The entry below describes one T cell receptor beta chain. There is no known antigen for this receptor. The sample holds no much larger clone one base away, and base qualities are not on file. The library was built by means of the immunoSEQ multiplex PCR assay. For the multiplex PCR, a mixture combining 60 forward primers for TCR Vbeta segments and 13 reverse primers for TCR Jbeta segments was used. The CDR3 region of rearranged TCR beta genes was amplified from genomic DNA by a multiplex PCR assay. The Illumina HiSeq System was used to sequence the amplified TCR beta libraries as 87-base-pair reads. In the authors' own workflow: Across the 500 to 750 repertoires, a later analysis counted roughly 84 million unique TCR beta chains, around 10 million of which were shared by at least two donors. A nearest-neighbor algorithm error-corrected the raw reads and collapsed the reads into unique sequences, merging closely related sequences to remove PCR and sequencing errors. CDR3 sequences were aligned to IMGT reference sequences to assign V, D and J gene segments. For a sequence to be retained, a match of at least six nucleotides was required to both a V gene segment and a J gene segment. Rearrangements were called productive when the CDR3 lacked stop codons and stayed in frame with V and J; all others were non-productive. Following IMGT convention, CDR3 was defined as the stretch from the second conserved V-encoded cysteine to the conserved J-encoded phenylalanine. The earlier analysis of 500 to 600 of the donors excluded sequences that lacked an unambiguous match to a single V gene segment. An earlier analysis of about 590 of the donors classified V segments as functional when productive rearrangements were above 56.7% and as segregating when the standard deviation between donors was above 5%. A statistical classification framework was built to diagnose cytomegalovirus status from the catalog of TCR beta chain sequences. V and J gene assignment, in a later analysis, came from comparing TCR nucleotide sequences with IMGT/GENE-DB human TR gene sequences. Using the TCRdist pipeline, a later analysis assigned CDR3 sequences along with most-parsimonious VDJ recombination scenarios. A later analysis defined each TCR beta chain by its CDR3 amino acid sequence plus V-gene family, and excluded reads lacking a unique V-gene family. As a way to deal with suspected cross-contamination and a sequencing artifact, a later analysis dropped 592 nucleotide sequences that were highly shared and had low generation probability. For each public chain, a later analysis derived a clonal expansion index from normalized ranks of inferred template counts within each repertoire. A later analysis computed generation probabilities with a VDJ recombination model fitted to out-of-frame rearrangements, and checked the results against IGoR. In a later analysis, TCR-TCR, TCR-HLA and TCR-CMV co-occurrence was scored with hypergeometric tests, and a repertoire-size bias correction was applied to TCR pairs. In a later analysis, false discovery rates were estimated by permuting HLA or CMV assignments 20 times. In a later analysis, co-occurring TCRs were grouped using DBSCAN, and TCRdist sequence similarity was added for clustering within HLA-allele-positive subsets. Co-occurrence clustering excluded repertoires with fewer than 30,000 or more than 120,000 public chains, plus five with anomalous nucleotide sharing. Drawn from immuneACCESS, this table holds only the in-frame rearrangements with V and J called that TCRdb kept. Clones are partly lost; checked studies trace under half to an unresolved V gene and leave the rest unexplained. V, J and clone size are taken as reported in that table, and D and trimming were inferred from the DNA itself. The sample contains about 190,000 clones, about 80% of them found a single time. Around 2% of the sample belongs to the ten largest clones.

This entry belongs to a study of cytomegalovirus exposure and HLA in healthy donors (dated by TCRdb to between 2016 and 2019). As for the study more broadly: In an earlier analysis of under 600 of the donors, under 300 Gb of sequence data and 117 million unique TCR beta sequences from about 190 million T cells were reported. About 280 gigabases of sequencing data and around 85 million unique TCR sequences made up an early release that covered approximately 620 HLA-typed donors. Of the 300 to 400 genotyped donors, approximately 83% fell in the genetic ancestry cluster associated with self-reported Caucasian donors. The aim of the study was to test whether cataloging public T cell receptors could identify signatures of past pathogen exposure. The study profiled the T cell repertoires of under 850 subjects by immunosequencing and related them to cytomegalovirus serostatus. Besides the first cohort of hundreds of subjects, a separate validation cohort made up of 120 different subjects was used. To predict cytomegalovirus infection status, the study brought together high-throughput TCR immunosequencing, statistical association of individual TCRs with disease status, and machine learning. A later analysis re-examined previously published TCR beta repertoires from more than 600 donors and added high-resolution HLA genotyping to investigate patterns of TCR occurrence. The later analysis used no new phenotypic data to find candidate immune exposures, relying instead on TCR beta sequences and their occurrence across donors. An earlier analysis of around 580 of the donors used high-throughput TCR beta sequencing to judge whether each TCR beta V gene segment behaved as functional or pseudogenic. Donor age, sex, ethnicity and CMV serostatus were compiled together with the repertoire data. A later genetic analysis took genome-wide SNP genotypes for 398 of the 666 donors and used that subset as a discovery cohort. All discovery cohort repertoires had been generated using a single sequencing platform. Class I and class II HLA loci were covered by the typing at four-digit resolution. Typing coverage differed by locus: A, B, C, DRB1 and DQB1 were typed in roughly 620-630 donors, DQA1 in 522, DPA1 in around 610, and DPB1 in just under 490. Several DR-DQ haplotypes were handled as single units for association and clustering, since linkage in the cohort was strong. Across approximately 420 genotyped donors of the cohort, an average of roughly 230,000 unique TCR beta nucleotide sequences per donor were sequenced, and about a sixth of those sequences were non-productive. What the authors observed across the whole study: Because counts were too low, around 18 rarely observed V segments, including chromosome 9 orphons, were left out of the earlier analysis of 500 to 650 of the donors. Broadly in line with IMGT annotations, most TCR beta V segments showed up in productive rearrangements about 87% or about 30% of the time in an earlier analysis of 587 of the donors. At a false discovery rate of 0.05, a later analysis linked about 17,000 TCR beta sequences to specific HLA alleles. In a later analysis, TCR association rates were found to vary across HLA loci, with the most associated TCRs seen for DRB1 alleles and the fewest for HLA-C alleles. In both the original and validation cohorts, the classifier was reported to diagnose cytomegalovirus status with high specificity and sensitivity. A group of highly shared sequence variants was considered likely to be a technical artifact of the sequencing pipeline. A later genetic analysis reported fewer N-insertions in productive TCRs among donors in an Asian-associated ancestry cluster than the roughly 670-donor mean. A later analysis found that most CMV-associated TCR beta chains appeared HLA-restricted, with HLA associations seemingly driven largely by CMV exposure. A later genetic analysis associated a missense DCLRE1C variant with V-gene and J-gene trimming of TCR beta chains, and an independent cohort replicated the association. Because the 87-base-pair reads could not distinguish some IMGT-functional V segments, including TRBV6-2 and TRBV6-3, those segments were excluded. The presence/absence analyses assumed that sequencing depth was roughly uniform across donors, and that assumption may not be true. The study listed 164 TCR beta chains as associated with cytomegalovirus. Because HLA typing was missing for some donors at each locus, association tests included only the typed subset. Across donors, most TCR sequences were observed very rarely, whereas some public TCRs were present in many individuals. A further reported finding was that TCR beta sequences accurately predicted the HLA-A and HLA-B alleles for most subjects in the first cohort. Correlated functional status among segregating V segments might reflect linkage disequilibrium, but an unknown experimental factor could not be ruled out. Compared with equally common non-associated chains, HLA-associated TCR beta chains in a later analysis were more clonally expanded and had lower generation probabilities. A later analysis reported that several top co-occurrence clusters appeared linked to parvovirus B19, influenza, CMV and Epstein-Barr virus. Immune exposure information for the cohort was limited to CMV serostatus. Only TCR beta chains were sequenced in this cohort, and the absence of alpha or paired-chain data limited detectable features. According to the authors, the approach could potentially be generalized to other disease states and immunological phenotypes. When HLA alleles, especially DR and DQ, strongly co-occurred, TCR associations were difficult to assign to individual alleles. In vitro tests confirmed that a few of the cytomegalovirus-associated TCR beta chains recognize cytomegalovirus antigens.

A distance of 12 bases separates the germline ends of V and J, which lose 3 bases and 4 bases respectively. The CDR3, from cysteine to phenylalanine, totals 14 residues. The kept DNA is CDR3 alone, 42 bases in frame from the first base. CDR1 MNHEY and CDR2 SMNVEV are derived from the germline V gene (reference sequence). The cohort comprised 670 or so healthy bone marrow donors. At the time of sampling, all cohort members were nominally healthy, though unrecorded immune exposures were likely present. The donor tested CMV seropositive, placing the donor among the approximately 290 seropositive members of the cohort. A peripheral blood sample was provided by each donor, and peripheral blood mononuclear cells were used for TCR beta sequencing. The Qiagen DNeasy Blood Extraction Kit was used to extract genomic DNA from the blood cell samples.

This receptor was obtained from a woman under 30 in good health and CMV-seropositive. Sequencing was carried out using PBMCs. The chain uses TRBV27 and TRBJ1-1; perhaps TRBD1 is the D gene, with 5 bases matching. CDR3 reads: CASSLGGLATEAFF. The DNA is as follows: TGTGCCAGCAGTTTGGGGGGACTTGCCACTGAAGCTTTCTTT.